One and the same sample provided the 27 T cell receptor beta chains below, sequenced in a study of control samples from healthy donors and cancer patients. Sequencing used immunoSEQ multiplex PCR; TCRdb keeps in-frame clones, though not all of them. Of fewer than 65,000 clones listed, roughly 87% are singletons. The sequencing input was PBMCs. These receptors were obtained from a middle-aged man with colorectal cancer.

The CDR3: CASSLKFGGVTEAFF. In DNA form, the CDR3 reads TGTGCCAGCAGTTTAAAATTTGGAGGGGTCACTGAAGCTTTCTTT. The chain couples TRBV27 to TRBJ1-1; D perhaps matches TRBD1 (5 bases). The CDR3 spans 15 residues. Looked up from germline, CDR1 is MNHEY and CDR2 is SMNVEV (reference sequence). V was shortened by 2 bases and J by 4 bases, with 14 bases between the two germline ends.

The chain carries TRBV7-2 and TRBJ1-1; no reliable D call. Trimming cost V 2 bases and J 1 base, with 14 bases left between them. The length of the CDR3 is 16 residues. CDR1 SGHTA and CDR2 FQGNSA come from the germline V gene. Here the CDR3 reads CASSLPGPYRNTEAFF. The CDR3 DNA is TGTGCCAGCAGCTTACCTGGGCCCTACCGGAACACTGAAGCTTTCTTT.

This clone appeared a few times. The CDR3 DNA reads as TGTGCCAGCAGCTTTCGGACTAGTCGCTCCTACAATGAGCAGTTCTTC. Protein product: CASSFRTSRSYNEQFF. This rearrangement joins TRBV3-1 (or the pseudogene TRBV3-2) to TRBJ2-1, with TRBD2 identical over 7 bases. CDR1 is LGHDT, CDR2 YNNKEL, per germline (reference sequence). The CDR3 runs to 16 residues. V was clipped by 5 bases and J by 0 bases; unmatched bases: 7.

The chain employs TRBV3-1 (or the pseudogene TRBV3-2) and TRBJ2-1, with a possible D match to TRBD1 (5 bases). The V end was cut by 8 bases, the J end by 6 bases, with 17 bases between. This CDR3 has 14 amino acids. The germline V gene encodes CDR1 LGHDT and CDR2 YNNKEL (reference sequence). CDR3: CASGALEMGNEQFF. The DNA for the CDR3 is TGTGCCAGCGGGGCCTTAGAGATGGGCAATGAGCAGTTCTTC.

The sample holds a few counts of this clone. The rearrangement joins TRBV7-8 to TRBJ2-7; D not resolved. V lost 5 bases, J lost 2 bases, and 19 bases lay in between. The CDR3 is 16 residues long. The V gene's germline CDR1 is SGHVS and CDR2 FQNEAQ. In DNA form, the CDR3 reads TGTGCCAGCAGCCCTCCCTTGAGAGTGGGTCCCTACGAGCAGTACTTC. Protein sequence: CASSPPLRVGPYEQYF. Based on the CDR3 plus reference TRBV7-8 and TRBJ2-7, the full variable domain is GAGVSQSPRYKVAKRGQDVALRCDPISGHVSLFWYQQALGQGPEFLTYFQNEAQLDKSGLPSDRFFAERPEGSVSTLKIQRTQQEDSAVYLCASSPPLRVGPYEQYFGPGTRLTVT.

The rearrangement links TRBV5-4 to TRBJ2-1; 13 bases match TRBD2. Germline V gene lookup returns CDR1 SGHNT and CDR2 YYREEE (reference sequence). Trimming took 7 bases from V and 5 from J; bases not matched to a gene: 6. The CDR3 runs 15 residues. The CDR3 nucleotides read TGTGCCAGCTCGATTGGGACTAGCGGGAACAATGAGCAGTTCTTC. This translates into CASSIGTSGNNEQFF. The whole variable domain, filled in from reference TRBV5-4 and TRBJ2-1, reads ETGVTQSPTHLIKTRGQQVTLRCSSQSGHNTVSWYQQALGQGPQFIFQYYREEENGRGNFPPRFSGLQFPNYSSELNVNALELDDSALYLCASSIGTSGNNEQFFGPGTRLTVL.

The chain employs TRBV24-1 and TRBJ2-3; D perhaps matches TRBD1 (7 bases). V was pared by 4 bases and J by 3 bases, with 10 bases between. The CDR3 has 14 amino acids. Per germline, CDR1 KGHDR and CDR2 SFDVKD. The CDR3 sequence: CATSEAGGTDTQYF. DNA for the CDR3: TGTGCCACCAGTGAGGCAGGGGGGACAGATACGCAGTATTTT.

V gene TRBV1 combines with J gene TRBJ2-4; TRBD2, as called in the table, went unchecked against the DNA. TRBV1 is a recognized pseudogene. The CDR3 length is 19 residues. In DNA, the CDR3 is TGCACCAGCAGCCCCCTAGTAGAAGCGGGAGGGTCGGGCAAAAACATTCAGTACTTC. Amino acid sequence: CTSSPLVEAGGSGKNIQYF.

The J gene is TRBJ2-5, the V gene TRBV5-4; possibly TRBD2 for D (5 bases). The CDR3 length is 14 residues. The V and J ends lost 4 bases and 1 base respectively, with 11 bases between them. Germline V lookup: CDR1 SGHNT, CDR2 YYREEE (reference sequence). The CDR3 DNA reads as TGTGCCAGCAGCGGGCGGGCATCCCAAGAGACCCAGTACTTC. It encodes CASSGRASQETQYF.

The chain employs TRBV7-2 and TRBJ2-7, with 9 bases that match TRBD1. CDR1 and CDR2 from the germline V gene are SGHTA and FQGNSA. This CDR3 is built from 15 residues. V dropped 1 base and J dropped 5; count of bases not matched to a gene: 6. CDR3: CASSLEQGAVNEQYF. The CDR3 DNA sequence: TGTGCCAGCAGCTTAGAACAGGGGGCAGTCAACGAGCAGTACTTC.

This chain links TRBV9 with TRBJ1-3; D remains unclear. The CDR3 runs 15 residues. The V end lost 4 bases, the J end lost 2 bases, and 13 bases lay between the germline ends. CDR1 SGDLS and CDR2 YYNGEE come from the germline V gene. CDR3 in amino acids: CASSPRTGTGNTIYF. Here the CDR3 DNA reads TGTGCCAGCAGCCCGCGGACGGGTACTGGAAACACCATATATTTT.

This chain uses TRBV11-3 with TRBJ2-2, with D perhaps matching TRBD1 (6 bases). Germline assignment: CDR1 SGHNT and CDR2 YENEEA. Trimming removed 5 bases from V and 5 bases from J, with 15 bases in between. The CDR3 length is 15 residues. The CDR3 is CASSLQGRGTGELFF. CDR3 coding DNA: TGTGCCAGCAGCCTTCAGGGGAGAGGGACCGGGGAGCTGTTTTTT.

CDR3 sequence reads: CASSLRLRVDGGYTF. The CDR3 DNA follows: TGTGCCAGCAGCTTACGGCTCAGGGTAGATGGTGGCTACACCTTC. The J gene is TRBJ1-2, the V gene TRBV7-8, with D perhaps matching TRBD1 (5 bases). Germline loops: CDR1 SGHVS, CDR2 FQNEAQ. CDR3 length: 15 amino acids. V was cut by 2 bases and J by 7 bases, with 17 bases left in between.

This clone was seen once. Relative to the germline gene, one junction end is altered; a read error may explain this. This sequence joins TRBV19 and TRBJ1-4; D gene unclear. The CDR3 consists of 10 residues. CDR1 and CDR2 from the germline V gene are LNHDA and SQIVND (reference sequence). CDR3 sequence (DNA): TGTGCCAGTAGTACCCACTCCCCGAGCTTT. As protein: CASSTHSPSF.

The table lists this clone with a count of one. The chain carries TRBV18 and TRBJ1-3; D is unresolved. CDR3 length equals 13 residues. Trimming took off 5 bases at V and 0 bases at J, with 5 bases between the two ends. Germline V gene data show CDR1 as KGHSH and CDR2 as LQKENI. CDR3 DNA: TGTGCCAGCTCAGGGAGCTCTGGAAACACCATATATTTT. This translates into CASSGSSGNTIYF.

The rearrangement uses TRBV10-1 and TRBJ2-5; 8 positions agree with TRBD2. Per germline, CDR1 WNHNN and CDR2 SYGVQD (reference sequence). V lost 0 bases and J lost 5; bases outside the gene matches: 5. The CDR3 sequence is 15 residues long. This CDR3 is CASSESGLARETQYF. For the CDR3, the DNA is TGCGCCAGCAGTGAGTCAGGACTAGCCCGCGAGACCCAGTACTTC.

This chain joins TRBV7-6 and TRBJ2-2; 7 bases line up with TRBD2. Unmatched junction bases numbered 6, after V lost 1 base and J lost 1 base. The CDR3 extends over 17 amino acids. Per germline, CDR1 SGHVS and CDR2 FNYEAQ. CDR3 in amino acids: CASSLGRLAENTGELFF. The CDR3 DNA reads TGTGCCAGCAGCTTAGGGCGTCTAGCGGAGAACACCGGGGAGCTGTTTTTT.

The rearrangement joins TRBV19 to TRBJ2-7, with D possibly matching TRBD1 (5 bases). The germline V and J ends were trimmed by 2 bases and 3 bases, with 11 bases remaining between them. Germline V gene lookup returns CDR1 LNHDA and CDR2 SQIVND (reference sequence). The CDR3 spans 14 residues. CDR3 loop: CASSITQGVYEQYF. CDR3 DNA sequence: TGTGCCAGTAGTATAACCCAGGGTGTCTACGAGCAGTACTTC.

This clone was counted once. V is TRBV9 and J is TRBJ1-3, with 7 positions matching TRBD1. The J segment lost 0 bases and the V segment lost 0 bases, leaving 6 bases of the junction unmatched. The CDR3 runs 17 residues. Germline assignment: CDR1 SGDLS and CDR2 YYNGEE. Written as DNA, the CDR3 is TGTGCCAGCAGCGTAGATCCAGGGGGATACTCTGGAAACACCATATATTTT. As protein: CASSVDPGGYSGNTIYF.

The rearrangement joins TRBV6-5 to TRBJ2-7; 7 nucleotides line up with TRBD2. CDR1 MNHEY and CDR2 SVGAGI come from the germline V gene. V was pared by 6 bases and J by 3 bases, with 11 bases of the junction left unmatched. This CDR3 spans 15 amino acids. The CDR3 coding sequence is TGTGCCAGCAGCCGGGCGACTAGCAGCGACTACGAGCAGTACTTC. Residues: CASSRATSSDYEQYF.

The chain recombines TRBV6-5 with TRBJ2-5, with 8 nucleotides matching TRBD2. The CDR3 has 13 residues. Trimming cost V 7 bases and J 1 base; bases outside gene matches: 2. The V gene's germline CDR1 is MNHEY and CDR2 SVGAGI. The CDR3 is CASTSGSQETQYF. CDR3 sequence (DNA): TGTGCCAGCACTAGCGGGTCCCAAGAGACCCAGTACTTC.

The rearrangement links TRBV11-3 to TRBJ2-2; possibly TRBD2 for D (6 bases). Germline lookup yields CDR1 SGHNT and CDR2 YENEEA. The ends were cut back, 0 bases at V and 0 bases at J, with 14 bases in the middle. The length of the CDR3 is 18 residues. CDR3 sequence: CASSLDQGGRANTGELFF. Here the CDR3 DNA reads TGTGCCAGCAGCTTAGACCAGGGAGGACGCGCGAACACCGGGGAGCTGTTTTTT.

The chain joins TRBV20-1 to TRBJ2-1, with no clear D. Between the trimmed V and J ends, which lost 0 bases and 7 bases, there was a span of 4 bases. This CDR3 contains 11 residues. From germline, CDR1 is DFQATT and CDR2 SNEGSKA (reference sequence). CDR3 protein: CSARDQNEQFF. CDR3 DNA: TGCAGTGCTAGAGATCAGAATGAGCAGTTCTTC.

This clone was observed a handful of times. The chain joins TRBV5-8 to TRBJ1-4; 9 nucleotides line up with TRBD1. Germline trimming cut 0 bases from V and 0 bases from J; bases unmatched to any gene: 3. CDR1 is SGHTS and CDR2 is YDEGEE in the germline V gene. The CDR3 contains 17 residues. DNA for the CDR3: TGTGCCAGCAGCTTGGGACAGGGGGTGTCAACTAATGAAAAACTGTTTTTT. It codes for CASSLGQGVSTNEKLFF.

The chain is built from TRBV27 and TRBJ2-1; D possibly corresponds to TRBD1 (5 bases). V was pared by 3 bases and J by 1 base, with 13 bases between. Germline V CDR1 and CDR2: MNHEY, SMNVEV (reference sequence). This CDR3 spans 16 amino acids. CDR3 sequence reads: CASSFQGAESYNEQFF. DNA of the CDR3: TGTGCCAGCAGTTTTCAGGGCGCAGAGTCCTACAATGAGCAGTTCTTC.

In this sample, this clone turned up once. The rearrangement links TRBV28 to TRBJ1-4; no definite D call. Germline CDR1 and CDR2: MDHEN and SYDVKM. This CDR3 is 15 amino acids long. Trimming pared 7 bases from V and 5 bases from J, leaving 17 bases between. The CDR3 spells CASTQQSGRNEKLFF. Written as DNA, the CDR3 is TGTGCCAGCACCCAACAATCCGGTAGAAATGAAAAACTGTTTTTT.

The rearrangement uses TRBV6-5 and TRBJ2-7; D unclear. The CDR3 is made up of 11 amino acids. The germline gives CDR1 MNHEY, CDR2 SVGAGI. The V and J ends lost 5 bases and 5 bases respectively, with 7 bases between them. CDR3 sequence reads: CASSRSDEQYF. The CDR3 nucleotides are TGTGCCAGCAGTAGATCAGACGAGCAGTACTTC.